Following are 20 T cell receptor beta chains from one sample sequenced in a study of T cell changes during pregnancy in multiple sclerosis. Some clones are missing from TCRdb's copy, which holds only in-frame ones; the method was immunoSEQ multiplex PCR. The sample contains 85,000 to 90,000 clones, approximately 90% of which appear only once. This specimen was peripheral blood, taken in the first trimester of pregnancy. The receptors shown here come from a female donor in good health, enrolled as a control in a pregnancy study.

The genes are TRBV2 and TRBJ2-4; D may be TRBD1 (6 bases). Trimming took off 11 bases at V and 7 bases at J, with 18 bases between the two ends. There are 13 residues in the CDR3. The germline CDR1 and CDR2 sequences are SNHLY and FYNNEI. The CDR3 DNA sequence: TGTGCCGGCTCGGGTACAGGGATGAACATTCAGTACTTC. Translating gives CAGSGTGMNIQYF.

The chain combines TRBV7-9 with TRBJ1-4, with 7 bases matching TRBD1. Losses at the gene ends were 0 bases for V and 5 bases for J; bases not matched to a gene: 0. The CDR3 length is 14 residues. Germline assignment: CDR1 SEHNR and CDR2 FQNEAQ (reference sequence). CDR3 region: CASSLADRNEKLFF. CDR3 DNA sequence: TGTGCCAGCAGCTTAGCGGACAGGAATGAAAAACTGTTTTTT. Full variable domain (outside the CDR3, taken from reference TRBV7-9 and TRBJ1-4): DTGVSQNPRHKITKRGQNVTFRCDPISEHNRLYWYRQTLGQGPEFLTYFQNEAQLEKSRLLSDRFSAERPKGSFSTLEIQRTEQGDSAMYLCASSLADRNEKLFFGSGTQLSVL.

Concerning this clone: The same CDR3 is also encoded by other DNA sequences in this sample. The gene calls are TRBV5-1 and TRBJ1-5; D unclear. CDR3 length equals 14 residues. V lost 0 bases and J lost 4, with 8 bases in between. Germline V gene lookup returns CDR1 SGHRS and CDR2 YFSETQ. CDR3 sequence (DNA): TGCGCCAGCAGCTTGGAGGGAGGTAATCAGCCCCAGCATTTT. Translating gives CASSLEGGNQPQHF.

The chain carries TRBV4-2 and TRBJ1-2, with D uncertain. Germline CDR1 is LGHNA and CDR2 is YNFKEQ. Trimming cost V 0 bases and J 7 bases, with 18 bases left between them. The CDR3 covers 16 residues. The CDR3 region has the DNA TGTGCCAGCAGCCAAGATCCCCGGGAAGACTTGGGTGGCTACACCTTC. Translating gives CASSQDPREDLGGYTF.

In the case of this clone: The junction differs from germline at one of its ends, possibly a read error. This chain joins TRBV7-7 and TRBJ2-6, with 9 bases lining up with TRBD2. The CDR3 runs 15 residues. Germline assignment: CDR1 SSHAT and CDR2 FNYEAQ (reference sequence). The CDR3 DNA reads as TGTGCTAGCAGCTTAGGGCGCGGGGGGGCAGACGTCCTGACTTTC. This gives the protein CASSLGRGGADVLTF. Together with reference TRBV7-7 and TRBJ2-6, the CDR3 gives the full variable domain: GAGVSQSPRYKVTKRGQDVTLRCDPISSHATLYWYQQALGQGPEFLTYFNYEAQPDKSGLPSDRFSAERPEGSISTLTIQRTEQRDSAMYRCASSLGRGGADVLTFGAGSRLTVL.

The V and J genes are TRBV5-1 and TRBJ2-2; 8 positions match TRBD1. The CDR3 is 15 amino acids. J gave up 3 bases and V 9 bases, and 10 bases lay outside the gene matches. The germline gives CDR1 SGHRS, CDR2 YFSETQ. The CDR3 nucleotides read TGCGCCACCTCAGGGCAGGGGGCAGACACCGGGGAGCTGTTTTTT. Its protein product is CATSGQGADTGELFF.

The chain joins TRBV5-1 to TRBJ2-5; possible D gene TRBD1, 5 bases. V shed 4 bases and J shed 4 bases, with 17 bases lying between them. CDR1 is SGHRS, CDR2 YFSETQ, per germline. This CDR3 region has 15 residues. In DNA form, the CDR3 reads TGCGCCAGCAGCCAATTTCCGACAGAAGCAGAGACCCAGTACTTC. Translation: CASSQFPTEAETQYF.

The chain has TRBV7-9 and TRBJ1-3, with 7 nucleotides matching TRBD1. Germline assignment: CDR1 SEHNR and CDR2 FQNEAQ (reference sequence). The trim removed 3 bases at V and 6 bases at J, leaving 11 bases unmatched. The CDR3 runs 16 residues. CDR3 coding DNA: TGTGCCAGCAGCTTTGGGGACAGAACGGCCCTAAACACCATATATTTT. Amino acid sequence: CASSFGDRTALNTIYF.

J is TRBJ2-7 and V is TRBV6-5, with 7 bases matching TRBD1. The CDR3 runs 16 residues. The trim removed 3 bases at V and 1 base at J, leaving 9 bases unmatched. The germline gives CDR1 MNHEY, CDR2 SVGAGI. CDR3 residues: CASSYYTGTVSYEQYF. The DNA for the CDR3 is TGTGCCAGCAGTTATTACACCGGGACAGTATCCTACGAGCAGTACTTC.

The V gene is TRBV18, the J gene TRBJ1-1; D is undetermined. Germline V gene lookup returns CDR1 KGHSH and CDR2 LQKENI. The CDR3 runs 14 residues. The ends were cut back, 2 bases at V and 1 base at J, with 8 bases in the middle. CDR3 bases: TGTGCCAGCTCACCAACCCCGGGGAACACTGAAGCTTTCTTT. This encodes CASSPTPGNTEAFF.

The CDR3 DNA reads TGTGCCAGCAGTCAACAGGAGACCCAGTACTTC. Translating gives CASSQQETQYF. V usage is TRBV5-6 and J usage is TRBJ2-5; D unresolved. Between the trimmed V and J ends, which lost 5 bases and 5 bases, there was a span of 7 bases. Germline loops: CDR1 SGHDT, CDR2 YYEEEE. The CDR3 runs to 11 residues.

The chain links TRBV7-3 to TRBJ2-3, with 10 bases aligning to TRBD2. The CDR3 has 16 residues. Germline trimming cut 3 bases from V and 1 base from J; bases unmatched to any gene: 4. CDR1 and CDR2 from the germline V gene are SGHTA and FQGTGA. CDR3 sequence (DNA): TGTGCCAGCAGCTTTGGGACTAGCGTGGGCACAGATACGCAGTATTTT. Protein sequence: CASSFGTSVGTDTQYF.

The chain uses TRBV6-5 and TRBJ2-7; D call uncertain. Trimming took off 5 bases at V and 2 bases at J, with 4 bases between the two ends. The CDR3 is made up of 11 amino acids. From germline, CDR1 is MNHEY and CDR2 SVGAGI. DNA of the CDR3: TGTGCCAGCAGTACTCCCTACGAGCAGTACTTC. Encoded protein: CASSTPYEQYF.

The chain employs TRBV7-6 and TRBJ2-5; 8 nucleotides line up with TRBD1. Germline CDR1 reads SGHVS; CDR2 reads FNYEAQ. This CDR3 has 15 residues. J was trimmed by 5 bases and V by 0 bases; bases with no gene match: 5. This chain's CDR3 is CASSLADRGSETQYF. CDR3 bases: TGTGCCAGCAGCTTAGCAGACAGGGGTTCGGAGACCCAGTACTTC.

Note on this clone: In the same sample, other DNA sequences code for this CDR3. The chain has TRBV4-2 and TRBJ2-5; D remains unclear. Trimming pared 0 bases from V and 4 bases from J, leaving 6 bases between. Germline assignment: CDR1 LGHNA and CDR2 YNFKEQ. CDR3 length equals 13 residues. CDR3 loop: CASSQDLSETQYF. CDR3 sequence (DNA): TGTGCCAGCAGCCAAGATTTATCAGAGACCCAGTACTTC.

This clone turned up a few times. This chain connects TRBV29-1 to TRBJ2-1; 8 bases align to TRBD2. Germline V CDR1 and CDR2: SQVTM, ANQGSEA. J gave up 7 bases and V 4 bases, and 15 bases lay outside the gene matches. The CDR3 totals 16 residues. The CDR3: CSVVGGGTLGENEQFF. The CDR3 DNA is TGCAGCGTTGTTGGCGGGGGGACCTTGGGCGAAAATGAGCAGTTCTTC.

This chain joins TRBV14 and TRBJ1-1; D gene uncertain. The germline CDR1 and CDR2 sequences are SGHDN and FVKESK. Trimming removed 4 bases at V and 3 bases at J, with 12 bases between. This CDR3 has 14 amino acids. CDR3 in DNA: TGTGCCAGCAGCCCTCCCGAGGGTTACACTGAAGCTTTCTTT. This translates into CASSPPEGYTEAFF.

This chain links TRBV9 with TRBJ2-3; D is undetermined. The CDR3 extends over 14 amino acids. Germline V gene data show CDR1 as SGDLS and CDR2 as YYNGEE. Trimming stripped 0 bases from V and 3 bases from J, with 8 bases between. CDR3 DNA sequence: TGTGCCAGCAGCGTAGGGTTTAGTACAGATACGCAGTATTTT. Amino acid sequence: CASSVGFSTDTQYF.

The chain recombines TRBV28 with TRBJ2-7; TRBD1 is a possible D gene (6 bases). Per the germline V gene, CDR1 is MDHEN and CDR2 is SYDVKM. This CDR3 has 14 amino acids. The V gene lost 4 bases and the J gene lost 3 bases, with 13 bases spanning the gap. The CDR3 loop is CASSSIEGDYEQYF. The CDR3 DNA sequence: TGTGCCAGCAGTTCTATAGAGGGGGACTACGAGCAGTACTTC.

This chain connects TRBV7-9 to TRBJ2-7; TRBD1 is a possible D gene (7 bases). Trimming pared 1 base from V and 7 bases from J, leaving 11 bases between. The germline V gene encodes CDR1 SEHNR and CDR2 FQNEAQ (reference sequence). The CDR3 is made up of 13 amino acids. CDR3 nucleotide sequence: TGTGCCAGCAGCTTAGAGGGGGCGGGGGAGCAGTACTTC. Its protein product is CASSLEGAGEQYF.